Reported below is one TCR beta chain. The sample originates from a study of blood T cell repertoires in COVID-19. The table came from immunoSEQ multiplex PCR; TCRdb's copy has only in-frame clones and leaves some out. Among approximately 70,000 clones listed, about 88% were seen once. V dropped 10 bases and J dropped 11 bases, with 11 bases sitting between them. The CDR3 extends over 9 amino acids. Looked up from germline, CDR1 is MNHEY and CDR2 is SMNVEV (reference sequence). The gene calls are TRBV27 and TRBJ1-1; D remains ambiguous. The origin of this receptor is a man aged 70 or older with active COVID-19. The sample comprised peripheral blood. The CDR3 protein is CATGDGAFF. The CDR3 nucleotides are TGTGCCACCGGAGATGGGGCTTTCTTT.